This section outlines one T cell receptor beta chain sequence together with its context. J gave up 5 bases and V 5 bases, and 6 bases lay outside the gene matches. The germline V gene encodes CDR1 MNHEY and CDR2 SMNVEV (reference sequence). The length of the CDR3 is 14 residues. The data were taken from a study of blood T cell repertoires in COVID-19. The protocol was immunoSEQ multiplex PCR, while the TCRdb copy is restricted to in-frame clones and leaves out a portion. Altogether about 180,000 clones are present, about 82% being singletons, with the ten largest covering more than 7.5%. The sequence derives from a woman in her 30s who had recovered from COVID-19. This chain joins TRBV27 and TRBJ2-7, with 10 bases aligning to TRBD2. The sequenced sample consisted of PBMCs or T cells enriched from blood (not recorded which). CDR3 in DNA: TGTGCCAGCAGTACCCTAGCGGGAGAGGACGAGCAGTACTTC. It is translated as CASSTLAGEDEQYF.